This T cell receptor (beta chain) is from a study of identical twins (dated by TCRdb to the mid-2010s). In terms of the full investigation: TCR alpha and beta repertoires from monozygotic twins, unrelated adults of various ages and cord blood were deep-sequenced to test whether fetal clonotypes persist. To rule out contamination, the twin experiments were replicated at different times with different library preparation protocols. Study-level results and caveats: Out-of-frame TCR alpha sharing in monozygotic twins was systematically underestimated by recombination models, whereas sharing between unrelated individuals was in agreement with the recombination models. The excess sharing between twins in beta out-of-frame sequences was weaker because fewer shared sequences reduced the signal-to-noise ratio. Fewer insertions were carried by abundant cord blood beta clonotypes, a similar but weaker trend appeared in young adult naive repertoires, and no such trend appeared in memory repertoires. Compared with coincidental sharing between unrelated individuals, an excess of low generation-probability sequences was observed among out-of-frame TCR alpha sequences shared between twins. Zero-insertion analyses could be partly confounded by invariant T cells such as MAIT and iNKT, though diverse VJ usage argued against such confounding for most clonotypes. Conclusions relied on cross-sectional statistical analysis, since the same donors could not be followed over many years.

This clonotype was detected many times. It has no known antigen specificity. The input lacks base qualities; no much larger clone sits a single base away. All donors were healthy Caucasians. The twin cohort consisted of three pairs of female monozygotic twins, all aged about 18 to 30 years. Peripheral blood mononuclear cells were used as the source from which RNA for TCR libraries was isolated. Receptor amplification or capture employed 5' RACE. The instrument was an Illumina HiSeq 2000. A universal primer binding site was added through template switching, and the final cDNA carried a unique molecular identifier so that TCR cDNA molecules could be counted accurately. Specific primers in the conserved constant-segment region were used to synthesize first-strand cDNA for TCR alpha and beta chains. To control for contamination, every cDNA library carried two barcodes: a SMART-Mk sample barcode plus Illumina barcodes. TruSeq adapter sequences along with Illumina sample barcodes were introduced in two successive PCR steps. TCR alpha and beta cDNA libraries were sequenced on the Illumina HiSeq platform with custom primers. The paper's data handling went like this. Unique molecular identifiers were extracted from raw reads with MiGEC, and CDR3 positions were determined with MiXCR. For each individual, recombination models were inferred using an EM algorithm with the repgenHMM and IGoR tools. The analysis of shared clonotypes was done with the tcR package in R, with sharing normalized by the product of cloneset sizes. To study raw recombination free of thymic and clonal selection effects, out-of-frame nonproductive sequences were analyzed. The public reads were reprocessed in TCRdb via fastp at Q25 and MiXCR, keeping in-frame beta chains. Each entry is one CDR3 protein sequence, shown with its most common DNA and genes. Here the V and J calls rest on TCRdb's processing, not on the authors' analysis. In this sample the table shows 600,000 to 800,000 distinct CDR3 sequences, about 20% of which occur a single time. The ten biggest clones cover 4% to 4.5% of the sample.

V is reduced by 1 base and J by 10 bases, leaving a spacing of 12 bases between them. Reading from cysteine to phenylalanine, the CDR3 counts 13 amino acids. The DNA shown is the 39-base CDR3, in frame from base 1. Reading the germline V gene (reference sequence) gives CDR1 SGHNT and CDR2 YYREEE. These data were also filed under a second study, of T cells expressing NK-cell markers. In that second paper, the authors write: TCR beta-chain repertoires were profiled in sorted CD3+CD56+NKG2C+, CD3+CD56+NKG2C- and CD3+CD56-NKG2C+ T-cell subsets from several donors. Seven of the eight sequenced donors were HCMV-seropositive and one was HCMV-seronegative. To restrict sorting to alphabetaTCR-expressing T cells, an anti-gammadeltaTCR antibody was added in several experiments. In six donors, the dominant CD3+CD56+NKG2C+ clonotypes were among the top 10 CD8+ clonotypes and accounted for about 1.0-7.5% of CD8+ T cells. Those dominant clonotypes were again the most abundant among CD3+CD56-NKG2C+ cells in a few donors, at about 28.3-60.1%. It remained unclear whether the expanded NKG2C-expressing T cell clones were specific for HCMV antigens. Randomly selected healthy volunteers, three men and five women, were used as the eight sequenced donors. To determine HCMV serostatus, a commercial ELISA kit was used to detect HCMV-specific IgG in serum. For about six donors, unsorted PBMC were also used to sequence bulk peripheral blood T-cell repertoires. MIGEC was used to demultiplex reads and group the reads by UMI, and MiTCR was used to assemble and quantify clonotypes. To remove erroneous sequences, TCR cDNA sequences were retained only when supported by two or more reads. Downstream repertoire analysis used the tcR package, and clonotypes were matched across fractions by CDR3 nucleotide sequence plus V segment. VDJmatch was used to annotate antigen specificity against VDJdb, with one amino acid substitution in CDR3 allowed.

The rearrangement joined TRBV5-4 to TRBJ2-1; the D gene cannot be resolved reliably. The sequenced sample consisted of PBMCs. The clonotype comes from a woman aged 18-29 years in good health. The DNA reads as follows: TGTGCCAGCAGCTTGCAGGCGATCGGCGAGCAGTTCTTC. Translated, it gives CASSLQAIGEQFF.